This TCR beta chain was recorded in a study of shared T cell receptors in the human thymus. Profiling relied on immunoSEQ multiplex PCR, and the TCRdb table lists in-frame clones only, not all of them. The sample consists of about 730,000 clones, approximately 85% of them appearing once. The V gene's germline CDR1 is SNHLY and CDR2 FYNNEI. The CDR3 contains 14 residues. V was cut by 3 bases and J by 1 base, with 6 bases left in between. This clone has a handful of counts. Another study also made use of these data, one on human thymus T cells.

Input material: thymocytes. V and J are TRBV2 and TRBJ2-2; a weak D match, TRBD2 (6 bases). The receptor comes from a girl less than two years old with a congenital heart defect. DNA of the CDR3: TGTGCCAGCAGTGAGGGGGGGAACACCGGGGAGCTGTTTTTT. Residues: CASSEGGNTGELFF.